This T cell receptor beta chain was sequenced for a study of beta chain features in type 1 diabetes. General study findings and limits: The study found that naive, central memory and Treg TCRB repertoires appeared more similar in patients than in healthy donors. With patients and controls alike, PCR might favor shorter templates to an equal degree. For Type 1 diabetes patients, all four CD4+ subsets carried TCRB CDR3s that were moderately but significantly shorter.

Naive, central memory, regulatory and stem cell-like memory cells within the CD4+ compartment were sorted using CD45RO/CCR7/CD25/CD127/CD95/CD27. This clone was counted only a few times. What it recognizes is unknown. The CDR3 runs 13 residues. Trimming stripped 4 bases from V and 5 bases from J, with 10 bases between. Germline CDR1 and CDR2: MNHEY and SMNVEV (reference sequence). All of the isolated RNA was reverse transcribed, so expressed TCRB transcripts were sequenced. Measured with immunoSEQ multiplex PCR; TCRdb has only the in-frame clones, and not every one. The data show 600,000 or so clones, 12% seen once.

The receptor comes from a man aged 25 to 45 with type 1 diabetes. The sequencing sample was made of naive CD4+ T cells from blood. The chain combines TRBV27 with TRBJ2-3; D unresolved. CDR3 region: CASSSLDGDTQYF. DNA of the CDR3: TGTGCCAGCAGTTCCTTGGACGGAGATACGCAGTATTTT.